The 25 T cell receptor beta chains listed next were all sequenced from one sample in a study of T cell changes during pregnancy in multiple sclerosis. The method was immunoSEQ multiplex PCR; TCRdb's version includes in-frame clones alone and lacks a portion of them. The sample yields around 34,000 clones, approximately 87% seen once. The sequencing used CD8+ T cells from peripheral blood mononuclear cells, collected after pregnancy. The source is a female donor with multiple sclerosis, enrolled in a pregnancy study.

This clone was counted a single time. CDR3 DNA sequence: TGTGCCAGCAGCTTAGGTCGGGACTCCTACGAGCAGTACTTC. As protein: CASSLGRDSYEQYF. The rearrangement links TRBV11-2 to TRBJ2-7; maybe TRBD2 (5 bases). The V end lost 1 base, the J end lost 0 bases, and 7 bases lay between the germline ends. Germline CDR1 and CDR2: SGHAT and FQNNGV. The CDR3 is 14 amino acids.

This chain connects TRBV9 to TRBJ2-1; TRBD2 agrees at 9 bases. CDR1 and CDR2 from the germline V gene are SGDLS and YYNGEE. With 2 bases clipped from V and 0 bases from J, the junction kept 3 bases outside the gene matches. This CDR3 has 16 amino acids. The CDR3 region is CASSVSTSGSYNEQFF. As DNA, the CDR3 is TGTGCCAGCAGCGTCTCGACTAGCGGCTCCTACAATGAGCAGTTCTTC. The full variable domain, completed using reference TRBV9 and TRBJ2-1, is DSGVTQTPKHLITATGQRVTLRCSPRSGDLSVYWYQQSLDQGLQFLIQYYNGEERAKGNILERFSAQQFPDLHSELNLSSLELGDSALYFCASSVSTSGSYNEQFFGPGTRLTVL.

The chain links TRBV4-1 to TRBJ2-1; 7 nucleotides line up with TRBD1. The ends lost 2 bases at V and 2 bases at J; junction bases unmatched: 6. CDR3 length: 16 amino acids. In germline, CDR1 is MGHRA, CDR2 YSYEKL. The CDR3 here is CASSQFLDRAYNEQFF. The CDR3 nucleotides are TGCGCCAGCAGCCAATTCCTCGACAGGGCCTACAATGAGCAGTTCTTC.

CDR3 sequence reads: CASSLRTANTEAFF. In DNA form, the CDR3 reads TGTGCCAGCAGCTTAAGGACAGCGAACACTGAAGCTTTCTTT. The V gene is TRBV7-2, the J gene TRBJ1-1; tentatively, D is TRBD1 (6 bases). Trimming left V 2 bases short and J 1 base short, with 8 bases between. CDR3 length equals 14 residues. From germline, CDR1 is SGHTA and CDR2 FQGNSA.

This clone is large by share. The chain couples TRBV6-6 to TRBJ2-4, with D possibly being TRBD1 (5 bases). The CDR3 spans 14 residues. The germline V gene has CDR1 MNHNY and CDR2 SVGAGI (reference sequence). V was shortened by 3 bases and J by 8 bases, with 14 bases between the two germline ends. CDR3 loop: CASSYDSFGDIQYF. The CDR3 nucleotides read TGTGCCAGCAGTTATGACAGCTTTGGGGACATTCAGTACTTC.

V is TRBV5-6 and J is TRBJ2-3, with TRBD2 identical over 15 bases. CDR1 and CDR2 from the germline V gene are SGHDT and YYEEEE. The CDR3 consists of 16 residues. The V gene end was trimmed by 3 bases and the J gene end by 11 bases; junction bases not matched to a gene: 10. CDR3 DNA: TGTGCCAGCAGCTCGCGGACTAGCGGGGGGGCCGGTGAGCAGTATTTT. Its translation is CASSSRTSGGAGEQYF.

The CDR3 protein is CASSSTGGSQPQHF. The CDR3 region has the DNA TGTGCCAGCAGCTCTACAGGGGGCAGTCAGCCCCAGCATTTT. The chain is built from TRBV5-6 and TRBJ1-5; 9 positions match TRBD1. The CDR3 loop spans 14 amino acids. The V gene's germline CDR1 is SGHDT and CDR2 YYEEEE. V lost 3 bases, J lost 6 bases, and 4 bases stayed unmatched.

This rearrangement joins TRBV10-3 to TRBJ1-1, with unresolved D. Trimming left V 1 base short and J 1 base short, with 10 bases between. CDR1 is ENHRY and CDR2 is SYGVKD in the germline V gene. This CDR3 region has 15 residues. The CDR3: CAISEYEVSNTEAFF. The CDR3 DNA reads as TGTGCCATCAGTGAGTATGAGGTTTCGAACACTGAAGCTTTCTTT.

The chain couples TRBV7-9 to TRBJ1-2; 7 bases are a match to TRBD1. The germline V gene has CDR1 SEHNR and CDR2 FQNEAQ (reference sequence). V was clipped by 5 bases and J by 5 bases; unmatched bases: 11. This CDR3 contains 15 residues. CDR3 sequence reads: CASSLPPGQDYGYTF. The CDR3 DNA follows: TGTGCCAGCAGCCTACCCCCAGGACAGGATTATGGCTACACCTTC.

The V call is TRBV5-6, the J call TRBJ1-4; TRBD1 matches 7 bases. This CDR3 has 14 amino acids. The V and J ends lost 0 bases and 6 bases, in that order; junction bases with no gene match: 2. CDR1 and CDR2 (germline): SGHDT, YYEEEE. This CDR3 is CASSLGQGDEKLFF. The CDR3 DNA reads TGTGCCAGCAGCTTGGGACAGGGCGATGAAAAACTGTTTTTT.

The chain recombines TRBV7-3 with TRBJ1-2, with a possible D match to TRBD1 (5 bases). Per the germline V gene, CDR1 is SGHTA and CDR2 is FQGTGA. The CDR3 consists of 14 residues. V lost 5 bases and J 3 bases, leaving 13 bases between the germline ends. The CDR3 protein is CASSAGPADYGYTF. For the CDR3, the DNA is TGTGCCAGCAGCGCGGGACCCGCGGACTATGGCTACACCTTC.

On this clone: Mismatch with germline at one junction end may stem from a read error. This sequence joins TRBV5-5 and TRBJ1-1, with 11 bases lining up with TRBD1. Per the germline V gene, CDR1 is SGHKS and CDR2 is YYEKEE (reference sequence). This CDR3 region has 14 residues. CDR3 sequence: CASSQDRGLTEAFF. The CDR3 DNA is TGCGCCAGCAGCCAGGACAGGGGGCTGACTGAAGCTTTCTTT.

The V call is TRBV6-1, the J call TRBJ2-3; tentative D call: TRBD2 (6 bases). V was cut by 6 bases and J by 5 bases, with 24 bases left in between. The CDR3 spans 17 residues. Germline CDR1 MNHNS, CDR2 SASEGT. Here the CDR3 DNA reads TGTGCCAGCAGCGAACTACCGGGACTCTCTAGGGTAGATACGCAGTATTTT. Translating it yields CASSELPGLSRVDTQYF.

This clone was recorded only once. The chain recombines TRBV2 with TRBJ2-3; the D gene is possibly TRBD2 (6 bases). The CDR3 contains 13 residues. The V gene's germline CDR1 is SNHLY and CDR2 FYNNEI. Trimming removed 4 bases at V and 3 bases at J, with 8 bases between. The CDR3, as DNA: TGTGCCAGCAGTGTGCTAGCGACAGATACGCAGTATTTT. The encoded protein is CASSVLATDTQYF.

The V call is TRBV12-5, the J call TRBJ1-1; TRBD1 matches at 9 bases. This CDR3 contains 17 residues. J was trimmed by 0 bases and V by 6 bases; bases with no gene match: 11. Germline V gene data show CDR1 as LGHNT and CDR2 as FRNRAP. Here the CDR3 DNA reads TGTGCTAGTGGCGAAACAGGGGGCCCACGCATGAACACTGAAGCTTTCTTT. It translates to CASGETGGPRMNTEAFF. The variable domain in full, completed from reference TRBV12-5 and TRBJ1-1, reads DARVTQTPRHKVTEMGQEVTMRCQPILGHNTVFWYRQTMMQGLELLAYFRNRAPLDDSGMPKDRFSAEMPDATLATLKIQPSEPRDSAVYFCASGETGGPRMNTEAFFGQGTRLTVV.

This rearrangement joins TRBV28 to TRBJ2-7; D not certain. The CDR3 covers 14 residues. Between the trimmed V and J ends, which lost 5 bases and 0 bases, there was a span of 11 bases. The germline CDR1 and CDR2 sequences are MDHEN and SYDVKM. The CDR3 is CASSPPTSSYEQYF. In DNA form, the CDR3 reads TGTGCCAGCAGTCCCCCGACAAGCTCCTACGAGCAGTACTTC.

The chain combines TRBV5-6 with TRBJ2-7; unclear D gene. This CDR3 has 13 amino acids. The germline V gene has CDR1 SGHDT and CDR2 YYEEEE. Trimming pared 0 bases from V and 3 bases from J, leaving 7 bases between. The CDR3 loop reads CASSLGSGYEQYF. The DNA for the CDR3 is TGTGCCAGCAGCTTGGGTTCCGGCTACGAGCAGTACTTC. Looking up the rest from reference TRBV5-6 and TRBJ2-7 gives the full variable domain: DAGVTQSPTHLIKTRGQQVTLRCSPKSGHDTVSWYQQALGQGPQFIFQYYEEEERQRGNFPDRFSGHQFPNYSSELNVNALLLGDSALYLCASSLGSGYEQYFGPGTRLTVT.

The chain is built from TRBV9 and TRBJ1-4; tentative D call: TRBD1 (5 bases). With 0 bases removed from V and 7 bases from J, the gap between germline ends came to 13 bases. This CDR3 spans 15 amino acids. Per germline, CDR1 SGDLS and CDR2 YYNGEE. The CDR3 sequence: CASSVGGGQGEKLFF. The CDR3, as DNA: TGTGCCAGCAGCGTAGGGGGTGGCCAGGGTGAAAAACTGTTTTTT.

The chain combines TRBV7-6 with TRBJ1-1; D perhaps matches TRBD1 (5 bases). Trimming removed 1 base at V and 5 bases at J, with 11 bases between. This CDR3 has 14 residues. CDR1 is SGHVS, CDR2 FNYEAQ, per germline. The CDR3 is CASSLDAGNTEAFF. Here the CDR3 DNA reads TGTGCCAGCAGCTTAGACGCAGGGAATACTGAAGCTTTCTTT.

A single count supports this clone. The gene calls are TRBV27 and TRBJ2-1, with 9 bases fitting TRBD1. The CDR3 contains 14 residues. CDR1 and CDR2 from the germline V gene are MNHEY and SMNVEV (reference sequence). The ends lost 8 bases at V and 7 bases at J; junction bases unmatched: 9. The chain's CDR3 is CASRTGEKLNEQFF. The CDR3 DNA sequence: TGTGCCAGCCGGACAGGGGAAAAACTGAATGAGCAGTTCTTC.

CDR3 loop: CALSPAGAGYTF. The CDR3 coding sequence is TGTGCCCTATCCCCGGCAGGGGCTGGCTACACCTTC. This chain connects TRBV10-3 to TRBJ1-2, with a weak D call TRBD1 (6 bases). Germline CDR1 ENHRY, CDR2 SYGVKD. V lost 11 bases and J lost 7, with 17 bases in between. This CDR3 is 12 amino acids long.

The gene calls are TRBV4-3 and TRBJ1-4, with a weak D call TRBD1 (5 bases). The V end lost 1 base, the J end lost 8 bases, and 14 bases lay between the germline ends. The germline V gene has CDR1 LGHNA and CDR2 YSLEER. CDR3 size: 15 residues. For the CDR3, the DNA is TGCGCCAGCAGCCAAGTCTGGGCAGGGCAGGAAAAACTGTTTTTT. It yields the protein CASSQVWAGQEKLFF.

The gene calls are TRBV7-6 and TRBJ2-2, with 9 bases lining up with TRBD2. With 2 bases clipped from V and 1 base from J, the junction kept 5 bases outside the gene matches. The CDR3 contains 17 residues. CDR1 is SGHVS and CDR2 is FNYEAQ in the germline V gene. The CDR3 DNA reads TGTGCCAGCAGCTTATTTCGAGCGGGGGGGAACACCGGGGAGCTGTTTTTT. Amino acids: CASSLFRAGGNTGELFF.

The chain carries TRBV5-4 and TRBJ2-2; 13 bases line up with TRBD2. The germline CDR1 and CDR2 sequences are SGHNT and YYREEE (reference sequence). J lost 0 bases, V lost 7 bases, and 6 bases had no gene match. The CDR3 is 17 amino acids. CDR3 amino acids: CASGGTSGDPNTGELFF. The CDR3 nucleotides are TGTGCCAGCGGAGGGACTAGCGGGGATCCGAACACCGGGGAGCTGTTTTTT.

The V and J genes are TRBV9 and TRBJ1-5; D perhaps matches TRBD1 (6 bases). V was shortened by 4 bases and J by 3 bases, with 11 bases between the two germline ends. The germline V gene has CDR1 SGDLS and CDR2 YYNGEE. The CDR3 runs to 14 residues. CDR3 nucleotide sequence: TGTGCCAGCAGCAGGGGGTCCCTCAATCAGCCCCAGCATTTT. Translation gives CASSRGSLNQPQHF. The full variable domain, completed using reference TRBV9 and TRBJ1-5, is DSGVTQTPKHLITATGQRVTLRCSPRSGDLSVYWYQQSLDQGLQFLIQYYNGEERAKGNILERFSAQQFPDLHSELNLSSLELGDSALYFCASSRGSLNQPQHFGDGTRLSIL.